A selection of T cell receptor beta chains follows, all from one sample in a study of regulatory T cells in long-lasting Graves disease. TCRdb redid the calling of the multiplex PCR reads with MiXCR, one entry per CDR3 protein. The profile shows about 660,000 distinct CDR3 sequences, 25% to 30% of them singletons. The sequencing here drew on peripheral blood mononuclear cells (PBMCs), taken when the disease was refractory, from a patient treated with antithyroid drugs. These receptors were taken from a female donor with Graves disease. CDR3s include the opening cysteine and the closing phenylalanine or tryptophan. Fields, in order: D gene, J gene, V gene, clone size, CDR3 protein, CDR3 DNA. The D gene is left open where the match is weak. A row's size may be missing; if present it is once, few, many or a size class.

D gene: -; J gene: TRBJ1-6; V gene: TRBV28; clone size: few; CDR3 protein: CASSSLQGIDNSPLHF; CDR3 DNA: TGTGCCAGCAGTTCCCTCCAGGGAATCGATAATTCACCCCTCCACTTT
D gene: TRBD1; J gene: TRBJ2-7; V gene: TRBV27; clone size: -; CDR3 protein: CASSHGQGNEQYF; CDR3 DNA: TGTGCCAGCAGCCATGGACAGGGGAACGAGCAGTACTTC
D gene: -; J gene: TRBJ2-7; V gene: TRBV27; clone size: few; CDR3 protein: CASSWGGRLYEQYF; CDR3 DNA: TGTGCCAGCAGTTGGGGTGGCAGGCTCTACGAGCAGTACTTC
D gene: TRBD1; J gene: TRBJ1-1; V gene: TRBV29-1; clone size: -; CDR3 protein: CSVEELDRSRNTEAFF; CDR3 DNA: TGCAGCGTTGAAGAATTGGACAGGTCAAGGAACACTGAAGCTTTCTTT
D gene: -; J gene: TRBJ2-5; V gene: TRBV20-1; clone size: -; CDR3 protein: CSAFPPGRETQYF; CDR3 DNA: TGCAGTGCGTTTCCCCCGGGGCGTGAGACCCAGTACTTC
D gene: -; J gene: TRBJ2-7; V gene: TRBV28; clone size: few; CDR3 protein: CASSFGLCSYEQYF; CDR3 DNA: TGTGCCAGCAGTTTTGGGCTCTGCTCCTACGAGCAGTACTTC
D gene: -; J gene: TRBJ1-2; V gene: TRBV5-4; clone size: many; CDR3 protein: CASSLGEPRFGYTF; CDR3 DNA: TGTGCCAGCAGCTTAGGGGAGCCTCGGTTTGGCTACACCTTC
D gene: -; J gene: TRBJ1-4; V gene: TRBV10-3; clone size: few; CDR3 protein: CAISESSRGTNEKLFF; CDR3 DNA: TGTGCCATCAGTGAGTCTAGTCGAGGGACTAATGAAAAGCTGTTTTTT
D gene: -; J gene: TRBJ2-6; V gene: TRBV19; clone size: few; CDR3 protein: CASSPDRRSSGANVLTF; CDR3 DNA: TGTGCCAGTAGTCCAGACAGGAGGTCCTCTGGGGCCAACGTCCTGACTTTC
D gene: -; J gene: TRBJ1-2; V gene: TRBV29-1; clone size: -; CDR3 protein: CSDLDSDYGYTF; CDR3 DNA: TGCAGCGACCTGGACAGCGACTATGGCTACACCTTC
D gene: TRBD1; J gene: TRBJ1-2; V gene: TRBV5-5; clone size: -; CDR3 protein: CASSVGQGVYGYTF; CDR3 DNA: TGTGCCAGCAGCGTGGGACAGGGGGTTTATGGCTACACCTTC
D gene: -; J gene: TRBJ1-5; V gene: TRBV28; clone size: many; CDR3 protein: CASSYRRSNQPQHF; CDR3 DNA: TGTGCCAGCAGTTATAGGAGGTCCAATCAGCCCCAGCATTTT
D gene: -; J gene: TRBJ1-1; V gene: TRBV29-1; clone size: -; CDR3 protein: CSVGESRGTEAFF; CDR3 DNA: TGCAGCGTCGGCGAATCTAGGGGCACTGAAGCTTTCTTT
D gene: -; J gene: TRBJ2-5; V gene: TRBV7-9; clone size: once; CDR3 protein: CASSNRVKETQYF; CDR3 DNA: TGTGCCAGCAGCAACAGGGTCAAGGAGACCCAGTACTTC
D gene: -; J gene: TRBJ2-5; V gene: TRBV10-3; clone size: -; CDR3 protein: CAISGDHRETQYF; CDR3 DNA: TGTGCCATCAGTGGGGACCACCGGGAGACCCAGTACTTC
D gene: TRBD1; J gene: TRBJ2-6; V gene: TRBV5-1; clone size: few; CDR3 protein: CASSQGAAGANVLTF; CDR3 DNA: TGCGCCAGCAGCCAGGGGGCGGCTGGGGCCAACGTCCTGACTTTC
D gene: TRBD1; J gene: TRBJ2-7; V gene: TRBV28; clone size: few; CDR3 protein: CASSKGGVFSYEQYF; CDR3 DNA: TGTGCCAGCAGTAAAGGGGGCGTTTTCTCCTACGAGCAGTACTTC
D gene: TRBD2; J gene: TRBJ2-7; V gene: TRBV9; clone size: -; CDR3 protein: CASSTAASGSFHEQYF; CDR3 DNA: TGTGCCAGCAGCACAGCAGCTAGCGGGAGTTTCCACGAGCAGTACTTC
D gene: TRBD2; J gene: TRBJ2-7; V gene: TRBV12-3/TRBV12-4; clone size: few; CDR3 protein: CVSSLRCGEGEQYF; CDR3 DNA: TGTGTCAGCAGTTTACGGTGCGGGGAGGGAGAGCAGTACTTC
D gene: -; J gene: TRBJ1-1; V gene: TRBV19; clone size: -; CDR3 protein: CASSPRGWVLNTEAFF; CDR3 DNA: TGTGCCAGTAGTCCCCGAGGTTGGGTACTGAACACTGAAGCTTTCTTT
D gene: -; J gene: TRBJ1-1; V gene: TRBV20-1; clone size: -; CDR3 protein: CSASRQDDTEAFF; CDR3 DNA: TGCAGTGCTAGTCGACAGGACGACACTGAAGCTTTCTTT
D gene: TRBD1; J gene: TRBJ1-5; V gene: TRBV30; clone size: few; CDR3 protein: CAWSLDRGNQPQHF; CDR3 DNA: TGTGCCTGGAGCCTGGACAGGGGGAACCAGCCCCAGCATTTT
D gene: -; J gene: TRBJ1-1; V gene: TRBV29-1; clone size: few; CDR3 protein: CSVLIDRGDTEAFF; CDR3 DNA: TGCAGCGTTCTTATTGACAGAGGGGACACTGAAGCTTTCTTT
D gene: -; J gene: TRBJ1-1; V gene: TRBV15; clone size: -; CDR3 protein: CATSRGRGGMNTEAFF; CDR3 DNA: TGTGCCACCAGCAGAGGTAGGGGGGGGATGAACACTGAAGCTTTCTTT
D gene: TRBD2; J gene: TRBJ2-7; V gene: TRBV29-1; clone size: few; CDR3 protein: CSVWTSGYEQYF; CDR3 DNA: TGCAGCGTTTGGACTAGCGGTTACGAGCAGTACTTC
D gene: -; J gene: TRBJ1-2; V gene: TRBV19; clone size: many; CDR3 protein: CASTPSEDSGVYGYTF; CDR3 DNA: TGTGCCAGTACTCCGTCGGAGGACAGTGGGGTCTATGGCTACACCTTC
D gene: -; J gene: TRBJ1-2; V gene: TRBV15; clone size: few; CDR3 protein: CATSTRLQSYGYTF; CDR3 DNA: TGTGCCACCAGCACTCGACTACAATCCTATGGCTACACCTTC
D gene: -; J gene: TRBJ1-5; V gene: TRBV6-1; clone size: -; CDR3 protein: CASSELGGNQPQHF; CDR3 DNA: TGTGCCAGCAGTGAATTGGGGGGGAATCAGCCCCAGCATTTT
D gene: TRBD1; J gene: TRBJ1-5; V gene: TRBV12-3/TRBV12-4; clone size: many; CDR3 protein: CASSFMTGDAGQPQHF; CDR3 DNA: TGTGCCAGCAGTTTTATGACAGGGGATGCTGGTCAGCCCCAGCATTTT
D gene: TRBD1; J gene: TRBJ1-1; V gene: TRBV19; clone size: -; CDR3 protein: CASSFRQGAISDTEAFF; CDR3 DNA: TGTGCCAGTAGTTTCCGACAGGGGGCAATTAGCGACACTGAAGCTTTCTTT
D gene: -; J gene: TRBJ2-1; V gene: TRBV11-2; clone size: -; CDR3 protein: CASSLADNNEQFF; CDR3 DNA: TGTGCCAGCAGCTTAGCGGATAACAATGAGCAGTTCTTC
D gene: -; J gene: TRBJ2-5; V gene: TRBV7-7; clone size: -; CDR3 protein: CASSRGSGQGRETQYF; CDR3 DNA: TGTGCCAGCAGTAGGGGGAGCGGCCAAGGGAGGGAGACCCAGTACTTC
D gene: -; J gene: TRBJ1-3; V gene: TRBV12-3/TRBV12-4; clone size: few; CDR3 protein: CASVIRGGTIYF; CDR3 DNA: TGTGCCAGTGTCATCCGGGGCGGCACCATATATTTT
D gene: TRBD1; J gene: TRBJ2-2; V gene: TRBV6-1; clone size: -; CDR3 protein: CASSSQGQAARTGELFF; CDR3 DNA: TGTGCCAGCAGCTCCCAGGGACAGGCCGCCAGAACCGGGGAGCTGTTTTTT
D gene: TRBD1; J gene: TRBJ1-5; V gene: TRBV6-9; clone size: -; CDR3 protein: CASSSLDRYQPQHF; CDR3 DNA: TGTGCCAGCAGTTCCCTGGACAGGTATCAGCCCCAGCATTTT
D gene: -; J gene: TRBJ2-7; V gene: TRBV6-1; clone size: -; CDR3 protein: CASSTEGSYEQYF; CDR3 DNA: TGTGCCAGCAGTACGGAGGGCTCCTACGAGCAGTACTTC
D gene: -; J gene: TRBJ1-2; V gene: TRBV10-3; clone size: -; CDR3 protein: CAISERQVSPVYGYTF; CDR3 DNA: TGTGCCATCAGTGAGCGGCAGGTTTCCCCCGTCTATGGCTACACCTTC
D gene: -; J gene: TRBJ2-7; V gene: TRBV27; clone size: few; CDR3 protein: CAIGGGVADEQYF; CDR3 DNA: TGTGCCATCGGAGGGGGGGTAGCGGACGAGCAGTACTTC
D gene: -; J gene: TRBJ1-1; V gene: TRBV11-2; clone size: few; CDR3 protein: CASSLAGFSVSNTEAFF; CDR3 DNA: TGTGCCAGCAGCTTAGCCGGGTTTTCGGTCTCGAACACTGAAGCTTTCTTT
D gene: TRBD1; J gene: TRBJ1-2; V gene: TRBV12-3/TRBV12-4; clone size: many; CDR3 protein: CASSDRTGFGTNYGYTF; CDR3 DNA: TGTGCCAGCAGTGATCGGACAGGTTTTGGAACTAACTATGGCTACACCTTC
D gene: TRBD1; J gene: TRBJ1-2; V gene: TRBV6-1; clone size: -; CDR3 protein: CASNSGTGDGGYTF; CDR3 DNA: TGTGCCAGCAACTCCGGGACAGGCGACGGTGGCTACACCTTC
D gene: TRBD1; J gene: TRBJ1-4; V gene: TRBV6-1; clone size: -; CDR3 protein: CASRFDRGREKLFF; CDR3 DNA: TGTGCCAGCAGATTCGACAGGGGCAGGGAAAAACTGTTTTTT
D gene: -; J gene: TRBJ2-1; V gene: TRBV11-3; clone size: -; CDR3 protein: CASSLASVNEQFF; CDR3 DNA: TGTGCCAGCAGCTTAGCTAGCGTTAATGAGCAGTTCTTC
D gene: -; J gene: TRBJ2-2; V gene: TRBV20-1; clone size: -; CDR3 protein: CSARRQPTNTGELFF; CDR3 DNA: TGCAGTGCTAGAAGACAGCCAACGAACACCGGGGAGCTGTTTTTT
D gene: TRBD1; J gene: TRBJ1-2; V gene: TRBV28; clone size: many; CDR3 protein: CASSLTGGSNYGYTF; CDR3 DNA: TGTGCCAGCAGTCTGACAGGGGGCTCGAACTATGGCTACACCTTC
D gene: TRBD1; J gene: TRBJ1-1; V gene: TRBV10-3; clone size: -; CDR3 protein: CAISEGQGVNTEAFF; CDR3 DNA: TGTGCCATCAGTGAGGGACAGGGGGTGAACACTGAAGCTTTCTTT
D gene: -; J gene: TRBJ1-1; V gene: TRBV5-5; clone size: once; CDR3 protein: CASSFTVGAGAFF; CDR3 DNA: TGTGCCAGCAGCTTTACGGTTGGTGCTGGAGCTTTCTTT
D gene: -; J gene: TRBJ2-5; V gene: TRBV9; clone size: few; CDR3 protein: CASSTQTGTLSTQYF; CDR3 DNA: TGTGCCAGCAGCACCCAGACCGGGACACTTTCCACCCAGTACTTC
D gene: -; J gene: TRBJ2-6; V gene: TRBV12-3/TRBV12-4; clone size: -; CDR3 protein: CASTPFSGANVLTF; CDR3 DNA: TGTGCCAGCACCCCGTTCTCTGGGGCCAACGTCCTGACTTTC
D gene: -; J gene: TRBJ1-2; V gene: TRBV3-1; clone size: many; CDR3 protein: CASSQGTTRVLNYGYTF; CDR3 DNA: TGTGCCAGCAGCCAAGGGACAACTCGGGTTCTTAACTATGGCTACACCTTC